Described below is a single T cell receptor beta chain sequence and its context. The junction does not match germline at one end; this may be a read error. Only in-frame clones appear in the TCRdb table, and some are missing; sequencing was by immunoSEQ multiplex PCR. The sample has approximately 250,000 clones, 80% to 90% seen once. This record comes from a study of blood T cell repertoires in COVID-19. Germline CDR1 SGHRS, CDR2 YFSETQ. The CDR3 covers 14 residues. The TCR was taken from a woman aged 40 to 49 who had been exposed to COVID-19. V usage is TRBV5-1 and J usage is TRBJ2-1; D possibly corresponds to TRBD2 (5 bases). The sequenced material came from PBMCs or T cells enriched from blood (not recorded which). In DNA, the CDR3 is TGTGCCAGCAGCCTTACCTTAGCGTATGACGAGCAGTTCTTC. Translating it yields CASSLTLAYDEQFF.